This T cell receptor beta chain was recorded in a study of blood T cell repertoires in COVID-19. Study-wide context: Material from acute and convalescent COVID-19 was sourced from the United States, Italy and Spain. Nucleic acid was either cDNA or gDNA, and it came from T cells, B-cell-depleted T cells, or PBMCs.

The CDR3 consists of 15 residues. Germline V gives CDR1 LNHDA, CDR2 SQIVND (reference sequence). The V gene end was trimmed by 5 bases and the J gene end by 2 bases; junction bases not matched to a gene: 7. Source study methods: Estimation of nucleated cell counts relied on the amplification of reference gene primers. Profiled with immunoSEQ multiplex PCR; TCRdb holds only in-frame clones, not every one. That table furnishes V, J and clone size, whereas the DNA furnished D and trimming. The table includes over 50,000 clones, 65% to 80% detected once. Material: peripheral blood. This sequence originates from a human donor with active or convalescent COVID-19. The donor label of this sample is uncertain. This chain links TRBV19 with TRBJ2-5; TRBD2 matches 8 bases. CDR3 sequence reads: CASSRGLALQETQYF. CDR3 in DNA: TGTGCCAGTAGTCGAGGACTAGCCCTGCAAGAGACCCAGTACTTC.